The 14 T cell receptor beta chains presented below share a single source sample, sequenced in a study of T cells in Graves' hyperthyroidism and ophthalmopathy. Amplification of TCR beta CDR3 regions used RNA as the template. The HTBI set primed first-round TCR CDR3 RT-PCR. MiXCR, applied by TCRdb to the multiplex PCR reads, yields one record per CDR3 protein. Of 480,000 or so distinct CDR3 sequences listed, approximately 48% are singletons. The sequencing input was peripheral blood or thyroid tissue (not recorded which). These receptors all stem from an adult woman with Graves' disease, either hyperthyroidism or ophthalmopathy (not recorded which).

The V and J genes are TRBV28 and TRBJ1-2; D is uncertain. CDR3 length: 12 residues. V lost 2 bases and J 5 bases, leaving 6 bases between the germline ends. Germline assignment: CDR1 MDHEN and CDR2 SYDVKM. The CDR3 sequence: CASSLRKYGYTF. CDR3 sequence (DNA): TGTGCCAGCAGTTTACGGAAGTATGGCTACACCTTC.

This clonotype was seen a single time. The junction departs from germline at one end; a sequencing error may be responsible. This sequence joins TRBV7-2 and TRBJ1-6, with 7 bases that match TRBD1. CDR1 SGHTA and CDR2 FQGNSA come from the germline V gene. This CDR3 is built from 16 residues. DNA for the CDR3: TGCGCCAGCAGCCAAGATCAAACAGGGGTTGTCTCACCCCTCCACTTT. Translated, it gives CASSQDQTGVVSPLHF.

The J gene is TRBJ2-7, the V gene TRBV29-1, with D possibly being TRBD2 (5 bases). This CDR3 is 14 amino acids long. CDR1 is SQVTM, CDR2 ANQGSEA, per germline. Trimming removed 7 bases at V and 3 bases at J, with 19 bases between. The CDR3: CSARPGTNYYEQYF. CDR3 bases: TGCAGCGCCCGCCCGGGAACGAACTACTACGAGCAGTACTTC.

J is TRBJ1-6 and V is TRBV30; D is ambiguous. CDR1 GTSNPN and CDR2 SVGIG come from the germline V gene (reference sequence). Trimming left V 0 bases short and J 5 bases short, with 5 bases between. The CDR3 contains 13 residues. CDR3 coding DNA: TGTGCCTGGAGTGTTCAGGATAATTCACCCCTCCACTTT. It codes for CAWSVQDNSPLHF.

Of note for this clonotype: At one of its ends the junction is not consistent with the germline gene, which may arise from a read error. The rearrangement links TRBV12-3 or TRBV12-4 to TRBJ1-1; D is possibly TRBD1 (5 bases). The CDR3 consists of 13 residues. The CDR3 DNA is TGCGCCAGCAGTCTCACGGGGGACTCTGAAGCTTTCTTT. Translated: CASSLTGDSEAFF.

This clonotype was picked up many times. This chain links TRBV7-8 with TRBJ2-7; 9 positions match TRBD1. The CDR3 totals 14 residues. Germline V CDR1 and CDR2: SGHVS, FQNEAQ. The junction had 6 bases not matched to a gene; V was cut back by 3 bases and J by 6 bases. CDR3 bases: TGTGCCAGCAGCTTTGACAGGGGGGTCGGCGAGCAGTACTTC. Its protein is CASSFDRGVGEQYF. The full variable domain, its missing parts supplied by reference TRBV7-8 and TRBJ2-7, is GAGVSQSPRYKVAKRGQDVALRCDPISGHVSLFWYQQALGQGPEFLTYFQNEAQLDKSGLPSDRFFAERPEGSVSTLKIQRTQQEDSAVYLCASSFDRGVGEQYFGPGTRLTVT.

This clonotype occurred many times. The J gene is TRBJ2-7, the V gene TRBV5-4, with 12 bases matching TRBD2. The CDR3 loop spans 15 amino acids. Germline V lookup: CDR1 SGHNT, CDR2 YYREEE (reference sequence). V dropped 1 base and J dropped 4; count of bases not matched to a gene: 3. The CDR3 bases are TGTGCCAGCAGCTTGCGGACTAGCGGGACTTACGAGCAGTACTTC. As protein: CASSLRTSGTYEQYF.

V gene TRBV5-1 combines with J gene TRBJ2-7; D might be TRBD2 (6 bases). The CDR3 has 16 residues. Germline V gene sequence: CDR1 SGHRS, CDR2 YFSETQ. V gave up 4 bases and J gave up 0 bases, with 17 bases separating them. CDR3 coding DNA: TGCGCCAGCAGCCGGCCGTCGGGGACTGACTCCTACGAGCAGTACTTC. As protein: CASSRPSGTDSYEQYF.

This clonotype was counted at least ten times. This chain links TRBV12-3 or TRBV12-4 with TRBJ1-6, with a possible D match to TRBD1 (5 bases). The CDR3 contains 14 residues. Trimming removed 5 bases from V and 13 bases from J, with 18 bases in between. Here the CDR3 reads CASSPGTVGYPLHF. In DNA, the CDR3 is TGTGCCAGCAGTCCTGGGACGGTGGGTTATCCCCTCCACTTT.

CDR3 nucleotides: TGCAGTGCTAGAGATGCACAGGGGAGCACTGAAGCTTTCTTT. This sequence encodes CSARDAQGSTEAFF. This chain connects TRBV20-1 to TRBJ1-1; TRBD1 matches at 7 bases. The CDR3 covers 14 residues. The germline V gene has CDR1 DFQATT and CDR2 SNEGSKA (reference sequence). V shed 0 bases, J shed 4 bases, and the junction held 5 bases outside the gene matches.

This clonotype has more than one count but fewer than ten. The chain carries TRBV6-5 and TRBJ2-2; tentatively, D is TRBD2 (6 bases). Trimming left V 3 bases short and J 5 bases short, with 16 bases between. Germline CDR1 and CDR2: MNHEY and SVGAGI. CDR3 length equals 16 residues. Here the CDR3 reads CASSYRREAGTGELFF. Here the CDR3 DNA reads TGTGCCAGCAGTTATCGTAGGGAGGCGGGGACCGGGGAGCTGTTTTTT.

This clonotype was detected only a few times. This chain connects TRBV20-1 to TRBJ1-2; D is perhaps TRBD1 (6 bases). This CDR3 is 13 amino acids long. In germline, CDR1 is DFQATT, CDR2 SNEGSKA (reference sequence). V lost 1 base and J 6 bases, leaving 12 bases between the germline ends. The CDR3 spells CSARVGDTNGYTF. The CDR3 DNA sequence: TGCAGTGCTAGAGTCGGGGACACGAATGGCTACACCTTC.

The chain joins TRBV9 to TRBJ2-7; TRBD1 matches 8 bases. Germline CDR1 and CDR2: SGDLS and YYNGEE. The CDR3 sequence is 13 residues long. V shed 0 bases, J shed 6 bases, and the junction held 2 bases outside the gene matches. DNA for the CDR3: TGTGCCAGCAGCGTAGTTGACAGGGGCGAGCAGTACTTC. Protein product: CASSVVDRGEQYF.

There are a few counts of this clonotype. This chain joins TRBV7-9 and TRBJ1-1; perhaps TRBD1 as D (6 bases). CDR3 length equals 14 residues. Trimming took 4 bases from V and 5 from J, leaving 14 bases between them. Germline lookup yields CDR1 SEHNR and CDR2 FQNEAQ (reference sequence). CDR3 sequence: CASSSDGGETEAFF. CDR3 DNA: TGTGCCAGCAGCTCTGACGGGGGCGAGACTGAAGCTTTCTTT.